This entry lists 16 T cell receptor beta chains sequenced from one sample in a study of sequential checkpoint blockade in melanoma. Treatment of the sample: randomized to nivolumab then ipilimumab (arm A) or the reverse (arm B). TCRdb's table, derived via immunoSEQ multiplex PCR, lists solely in-frame clones and lacks some. The table records some 2,900 clones, around 25% of them present only once. Sequencing was performed on tumor tissue (inferred from file names), taken from a patient given nivolumab and ipilimumab in sequence. The source of these receptors is a human donor with melanoma.

This clone occurred a few times. CDR3: CASSFRVATKEKLFF. The CDR3 DNA follows: TGTGCCAGCAGTTTCCGGGTTGCTACGAAGGAAAAACTGTTTTTT. The chain employs TRBV6-8 and TRBJ1-4; D is unclear. Trimming took 4 bases from V and 8 from J, leaving 17 bases between them. From germline, CDR1 is MNHGY and CDR2 SAAAGT. CDR3 length equals 15 residues.

In its sample, this clone was seen many times. This chain connects TRBV11-3 to TRBJ1-2; D is uncertain. With 3 bases removed from V and 4 bases from J, the gap between germline ends came to 15 bases. This CDR3 region has 15 residues. From germline, CDR1 is SGHNT and CDR2 YENEEA. The CDR3 DNA reads TGTGCCAGCAGCTTGCCCTCAGGAGGCGGCTATGGCTACACCTTC. It codes for CASSLPSGGGYGYTF.

The chain recombines TRBV4-1 with TRBJ2-7; no clear D. The CDR3 has 16 residues. V was shortened by 2 bases and J by 4 bases, with 18 bases between the two germline ends. CDR1 and CDR2 from the germline V gene are MGHRA and YSYEKL. DNA of the CDR3: TGCGCCAGCAGCCAACATTTTAACCAGGAGCAATACGAGCAGTACTTC. It translates to CASSQHFNQEQYEQYF.

This clone was seen a handful of times. The chain is built from TRBV11-3 and TRBJ2-3; D not certain. The V gene's germline CDR1 is SGHNT and CDR2 YENEEA. The CDR3 is made up of 14 amino acids. The ends were cut back, 3 bases at V and 1 base at J, with 8 bases in the middle. DNA for the CDR3: TGTGCCAGCAGCTTCGGGCCCCGCACAGATACGCAGTATTTT. This sequence encodes CASSFGPRTDTQYF.

This chain links TRBV10-2 with TRBJ2-7; D is unclear. The CDR3 loop spans 12 amino acids. V was clipped by 4 bases and J by 7 bases, with 11 bases between them. Germline V gene data show CDR1 as WSHSY and CDR2 as SAAADI. CDR3 in DNA: TGCGCCAGCAGTGCCACGGGTGTAGAGCAGTACTTC. Translated, it gives CASSATGVEQYF.

This clone occurred many times. V usage is TRBV11-3 and J usage is TRBJ2-5, with 13 bases fitting TRBD2. Trimming cost V 5 bases and J 5 bases; bases outside gene matches: 14. Germline V gene sequence: CDR1 SGHNT, CDR2 YENEEA. This CDR3 is built from 18 residues. The CDR3 protein is CASSPFGTSGERGETQYF. The CDR3 bases are TGTGCCAGCAGCCCTTTCGGGACTAGCGGGGAGAGGGGGGAGACCCAGTACTTC.

This clone was picked up a small number of times. The chain has TRBV9 and TRBJ2-2; D uncertain. This CDR3 has 15 residues. Germline V gene data show CDR1 as SGDLS and CDR2 as YYNGEE. V lost 0 bases and J lost 4, with 10 bases in between. CDR3 loop: CASSVAPSFTGELFF. CDR3 in DNA: TGTGCCAGCAGCGTAGCTCCCTCCTTCACCGGGGAGCTGTTTTTT.

This clone was observed a few times. This sequence joins TRBV11-3 and TRBJ2-2; 11 bases agree with TRBD2. Per germline, CDR1 SGHNT and CDR2 YENEEA. V trimming: 5 bases; J trimming: 6 bases; junction bases outside the gene matches: 8. CDR3 length equals 16 residues. The CDR3 spells CASSQNSGGVAGELFF. The CDR3, as DNA: TGTGCCAGCAGCCAGAATAGCGGGGGGGTCGCCGGGGAGCTGTTTTTT.

This clone rates as medium-sized. The chain couples TRBV11-3 to TRBJ1-6; D gene uncertain. Trimming left V 1 base short and J 5 bases short, with 9 bases between. The germline V gene encodes CDR1 SGHNT and CDR2 YENEEA. The length of the CDR3 is 15 residues. The CDR3, as DNA: TGTGCCAGCAGCTTAGGGGCAGGAGATAATTCACCCCTCCACTTT. Encoded protein: CASSLGAGDNSPLHF.

This clone is classed as large. The CDR3 DNA follows: TGTGCCAGCAGTGGGGACAATACACCCCTCCACTTT. It codes for CASSGDNTPLHF. The J gene is TRBJ1-6, the V gene TRBV6-8; perhaps TRBD1 as D (6 bases). The germline CDR1 and CDR2 sequences are MNHGY and SAAAGT. This CDR3 is built from 12 residues. Trimming removed 5 bases from V and 11 bases from J, with 10 bases in between.

This clone is labeled as medium-sized (0.01 to 0.1%). The J gene is TRBJ1-1, the V gene TRBV30; D call uncertain. This CDR3 is 13 amino acids long. V was shortened by 3 bases and J by 3 bases, with 11 bases between the two germline ends. The germline V gene encodes CDR1 GTSNPN and CDR2 SVGIG (reference sequence). The CDR3 coding sequence is TGTGCCTGGAGCAGGACCGATTACACTGAAGCTTTCTTT. Its translation is CAWSRTDYTEAFF. Filled out from reference TRBV30 and TRBJ1-1, the complete variable domain reads SQTIHQWPATLVQPVGSPLSLECTVEGTSNPNLYWYRQAAGRGLQLLFYSVGIGQISSEVPQNLSASRPQDRQFILSSKKLLLSDSGFYLCAWSRTDYTEAFFGQGTRLTVV.

The genes are TRBV5-1 and TRBJ1-6; D not certain. Germline loops: CDR1 SGHRS, CDR2 YFSETQ. The CDR3 spans 14 residues. V was clipped by 0 bases and J by 7 bases, with 8 bases between them. The CDR3 region has the DNA TGCGCCAGCAGCTTGGTGGGTGAGAATTCACCCCTCCACTTT. It codes for CASSLVGENSPLHF.

V and J are TRBV30 and TRBJ1-3; the D gene is possibly TRBD1 (5 bases). Germline V gene sequence: CDR1 GTSNPN, CDR2 SVGIG (reference sequence). Trimming removed 2 bases from V and 2 bases from J, with 13 bases in between. The length of the CDR3 is 15 residues. The DNA of the CDR3 is TGTGCCTGGAGTCTAATGGGGGGAACTGGAAACACCATATATTTT. Translated: CAWSLMGGTGNTIYF.

This clone showed up just a few times. The rearrangement joins TRBV6-8 to TRBJ1-2; no clear D. The germline CDR1 and CDR2 sequences are MNHGY and SAAAGT. Trimming stripped 6 bases from V and 1 base from J, with 12 bases between. The CDR3 contains 14 residues. This CDR3 reads CASSPIPGNYGYTF. For the CDR3, the DNA is TGTGCCAGCAGCCCCATCCCGGGTAACTATGGCTACACCTTC.

This chain links TRBV11-3 with TRBJ2-1; 12 bases align to TRBD2. CDR3 length equals 19 residues. The V segment lost 3 bases and the J segment 4 bases; nucleotides outside the gene matches: 13. Germline values: CDR1 SGHNT, CDR2 YENEEA. The CDR3 nucleotides read TGTGCCAGCAGCTTGGGCAGAGGGAGGACTAGCGGGGATTACAATGAGCAGTTCTTC. It codes for CASSLGRGRTSGDYNEQFF.

This chain connects TRBV5-1 to TRBJ1-5; a weak D match, TRBD1 (5 bases). The CDR3 covers 16 residues. CDR1 and CDR2 (germline): SGHRS, YFSETQ. Trimming stripped 4 bases from V and 1 base from J, with 15 bases between. The CDR3 loop reads CASSKERGGSNQPQHF. The CDR3 bases are TGCGCCAGCAGCAAGGAACGGGGCGGAAGCAATCAGCCCCAGCATTTT.